This T cell receptor beta chain originates from a study of beta chain features in type 1 diabetes. Study conclusions and caveats: Significant though moderate, a shortening of TCRB CDR3s appeared in all four CD4+ subsets of Type 1 diabetes patients.

Every bit of the isolated RNA underwent reverse transcription, so sequencing read expressed TCRB transcripts. Profiling relied on immunoSEQ multiplex PCR, and the TCRdb table lists in-frame clones only, not all of them. The sample contains more than 250,000 clones, about 24% of which appear only once. Worth noting for this clone: The antigen remains undetermined.

The germline CDR1 and CDR2 sequences are SGHRS and YFSETQ. Trimming cost V 1 base and J 5 bases; bases outside gene matches: 7. The CDR3 runs 15 residues. This chain links TRBV5-1 with TRBJ1-1; 8 bases are shared with TRBD1. The specimen was naive CD4+ T cells from blood. The receptor's source is a woman in her twenties or thirties with type 1 diabetes. This CDR3 is CASSLSTGAATEAFF. CDR3 in DNA: TGCGCCAGCAGCTTGTCGACAGGGGCGGCGACTGAAGCTTTCTTT.